This entry features one TCR beta chain sequence. V was shortened by 2 bases and J by 7 bases, with 9 bases between the two germline ends. The V gene's germline CDR1 is MDHEN and CDR2 SYDVKM. This CDR3 spans 14 amino acids. The entry originates in a study of blood T cell repertoires in COVID-19. In the source study's methods: By means of reference gene primer amplification, nucleated cell counts were estimated. Here immunoSEQ multiplex PCR was the method, and the copy in TCRdb shows in-frame clones only, minus some. The D gene and trimming were derived from the DNA, and the V and J assignments and clone size from that table. The table records some 390,000 clones, over 75% of them present only once.

This sequence was found in a young man who had recovered from COVID-19. Source material: PBMCs or T cells enriched from blood (not recorded which). This chain joins TRBV28 and TRBJ1-6; tentatively, D is TRBD1 (6 bases). CDR3 in amino acids: CASSLGRGNSPLHF. CDR3 DNA: TGTGCCAGCAGTTTAGGCAGGGGAAATTCACCCCTCCACTTT.